This is a list of T cell receptor beta chains from one sample in a study of blood T cell repertoires in COVID-19. Repertoires were generated with immunoSEQ multiplex PCR, while TCRdb's copy carries only in-frame clones and drops some. The table includes over 35,000 clones, less than 70% detected once. Sequenced sample: peripheral blood. These receptors were collected from a man older than 75 with acute or convalescent COVID-19. Both conserved end residues are part of each CDR3. The D gene is left open where the match is weak. For some rows the clone size is stated as once, few or many, or as a class when expanded; others skip it.

clone_size: -
v_call: TRBV7-8
j_call: TRBJ2-1
d_call: TRBD1
cdr3_aa: CASSPFNRGRNHPNNEQFF
cdr3_nt: TGTGCCAGCAGCCCATTCAACAGGGGAAGGAACCACCCAAACAATGAGCAGTTCTTC

clone_size: -
v_call: TRBV7-9
j_call: TRBJ1-2
d_call: -
cdr3_aa: CASRPDGVSNYGYTF
cdr3_nt: TGTGCCAGCAGACCAGACGGGGTATCTAACTATGGCTACACCTTC

clone_size: -
v_call: TRBV7-9
j_call: TRBJ1-2
d_call: -
cdr3_aa: CASSKGARPLYGYTF
cdr3_nt: TGTGCCAGCAGCAAAGGGGCCCGGCCACTCTATGGCTACACCTTC

clone_size: few
v_call: TRBV3-1/TRBV3-2
j_call: TRBJ1-4
d_call: TRBD1
cdr3_aa: CASSDRDRGEKLFF
cdr3_nt: TGTGCCAGCAGCGACCGGGACAGGGGGGAAAAACTGTTTTTT

clone_size: -
v_call: TRBV13
j_call: TRBJ1-5
d_call: -
cdr3_aa: CASTPHGVSNQPQHF
cdr3_nt: TGTGCCAGCACCCCCCACGGGGTGAGCAATCAGCCCCAGCATTTT

clone_size: -
v_call: TRBV5-1
j_call: TRBJ1-1
d_call: TRBD1
cdr3_aa: CASSPIGTGNTEAFF
cdr3_nt: TGCGCCAGCAGCCCCATCGGGACAGGGAATACTGAAGCTTTCTTT

clone_size: -
v_call: TRBV9
j_call: TRBJ2-5
d_call: -
cdr3_aa: CASSPTTRSEETQYF
cdr3_nt: TGTGCCAGCAGCCCAACGACAAGATCCGAAGAGACCCAGTACTTC

clone_size: -
v_call: TRBV6-1
j_call: TRBJ2-1
d_call: -
cdr3_aa: CASSEVGVRASYNEQFF
cdr3_nt: TGTGCCAGCAGTGAAGTTGGCGTCCGAGCGAGTTACAATGAGCAGTTCTTC

clone_size: -
v_call: TRBV30
j_call: TRBJ2-3
d_call: -
cdr3_aa: CAWSMGGAPTVADTQYF
cdr3_nt: TGTGCCTGGAGTATGGGGGGGGCTCCCACGGTGGCAGATACGCAGTATTTT

clone_size: once
v_call: TRBV11-3
j_call: TRBJ2-7
d_call: TRBD1
cdr3_aa: CASSEDRVISYEQYF
cdr3_nt: TGTGCCAGCAGCGAGGACAGGGTGATCTCCTACGAGCAGTACTTC

clone_size: few
v_call: TRBV7-9
j_call: TRBJ1-4
d_call: -
cdr3_aa: CASSSVFFAATNEKLFF
cdr3_nt: TGTGCCAGCAGCTCCGTTTTTTTTGCAGCAACTAATGAAAAACTGTTTTTT

clone_size: -
v_call: TRBV7-3
j_call: TRBJ2-2
d_call: TRBD2
cdr3_aa: CASSPRTSGGGELFF
cdr3_nt: TGTGCCAGCAGTCCCAGGACTAGCGGGGGTGGGGAGCTGTTTTTT

clone_size: -
v_call: TRBV11-3
j_call: TRBJ2-2
d_call: TRBD1
cdr3_aa: CASSKTGTGPTGELFF
cdr3_nt: TGTGCCAGCAGCAAAACCGGGACAGGGCCCACCGGGGAGCTGTTTTTT

clone_size: once
v_call: TRBV2
j_call: TRBJ2-1
d_call: -
cdr3_aa: CASRYRDTPGNEQFF
cdr3_nt: TGTGCCAGCCGGTATCGGGACACCCCGGGCAATGAGCAGTTCTTC

clone_size: -
v_call: TRBV7-2
j_call: TRBJ2-1
d_call: TRBD2
cdr3_aa: CASSPSSGSLGEQFF
cdr3_nt: TGTGCCAGCAGCCCAAGTAGCGGGAGTTTGGGTGAGCAGTTCTTC

clone_size: -
v_call: TRBV21-1
j_call: TRBJ2-1
d_call: -
cdr3_aa: CASSKRTKPKREFF
cdr3_nt: TGTGCCAGCAGCAAGAGAACAAAGCCCAAGCGTGAGTTCTTC

clone_size: few
v_call: TRBV19
j_call: TRBJ2-3
d_call: -
cdr3_aa: CASSPQTDTQYF
cdr3_nt: TGTGCCAGTAGTCCCCAAACAGATACGCAGTATTTT

clone_size: few
v_call: TRBV5-6
j_call: TRBJ2-7
d_call: TRBD2
cdr3_aa: CASSLPSGLAGPLEQYF
cdr3_nt: TGTGCCAGCAGCTTGCCATCCGGACTAGCGGGACCCCTGGAGCAGTACTTC

clone_size: -
v_call: TRBV13
j_call: TRBJ1-2
d_call: -
cdr3_aa: CASSQRTESYGYTF
cdr3_nt: TGTGCCAGCAGCCAGAGGACAGAGAGCTATGGCTACACCTTC

clone_size: -
v_call: TRBV9
j_call: TRBJ2-1
d_call: TRBD2
cdr3_aa: CASSVGTSVSSYNEQFF
cdr3_nt: TGTGCCAGCAGCGTAGGGACTAGCGTGTCCTCCTACAATGAGCAGTTCTTC

clone_size: -
v_call: TRBV29-1
j_call: TRBJ2-1
d_call: TRBD2
cdr3_aa: CSALAGSSYNEQFF
cdr3_nt: TGCAGCGCGCTAGCGGGGAGCTCCTACAATGAGCAGTTCTTC

clone_size: few
v_call: TRBV19
j_call: TRBJ1-6
d_call: -
cdr3_aa: CASRLDGLSYNSPLHF
cdr3_nt: TGTGCCAGTAGGTTGGACGGACTCTCCTATAATTCACCCCTCCACTTT

clone_size: -
v_call: TRBV28
j_call: TRBJ1-5
d_call: -
cdr3_aa: CASRPIDTQPQHF
cdr3_nt: TGTGCCAGCAGACCGATTGACACTCAGCCCCAGCATTTT

clone_size: -
v_call: TRBV7-2
j_call: TRBJ1-2
d_call: -
cdr3_aa: CASSSPSPGGRYGYTF
cdr3_nt: TGTGCCAGCAGCTCCCCGTCCCCCGGGGGGCGCTATGGCTACACCTTC

clone_size: few
v_call: TRBV5-8
j_call: TRBJ2-3
d_call: TRBD1
cdr3_aa: CASSKRQGRDTQYF
cdr3_nt: TGTGCCAGCAGCAAACGACAGGGCAGAGATACGCAGTATTTT

clone_size: few
v_call: TRBV30
j_call: TRBJ2-4
d_call: TRBD2
cdr3_aa: CAWSRLAVAKNIQYF
cdr3_nt: TGTGCCTGGAGTAGGCTAGCGGTAGCCAAAAACATTCAGTACTTC

clone_size: -
v_call: TRBV7-3
j_call: TRBJ2-2
d_call: -
cdr3_aa: CASSAGWDGELFF
cdr3_nt: TGTGCCAGCAGCGCAGGGTGGGACGGGGAGCTGTTTTTT

clone_size: -
v_call: TRBV21-1
j_call: TRBJ1-2
d_call: -
cdr3_aa: CASSSQAGYGYTF
cdr3_nt: TGTGCCAGCAGCAGCCAAGCCGGCTATGGCTACACCTTC

clone_size: few
v_call: TRBV10-1
j_call: TRBJ2-3
d_call: TRBD2
cdr3_aa: CASSRLAGGRVTQYF
cdr3_nt: TGCGCCAGCAGTCGACTAGCGGGAGGGCGGGTTACGCAGTATTTT

clone_size: medium-sized
v_call: TRBV10-1
j_call: TRBJ2-5
d_call: -
cdr3_aa: CASSNGQNQETQYF
cdr3_nt: TGCGCCAGCAGCAACGGACAGAACCAAGAGACCCAGTACTTC

clone_size: -
v_call: TRBV19
j_call: TRBJ1-6
d_call: -
cdr3_aa: CASSLGHGGSPLHF
cdr3_nt: TGTGCCAGTAGTCTCGGACACGGCGGTTCACCCCTCCACTTT

clone_size: -
v_call: TRBV30
j_call: TRBJ1-4
d_call: -
cdr3_aa: CAWSVRATNEKLFF
cdr3_nt: TGTGCCTGGAGCGTCCGGGCAACTAATGAAAAACTGTTTTTT

clone_size: -
v_call: TRBV4-3
j_call: TRBJ1-3
d_call: -
cdr3_aa: CASSQVAGNSGNTIYF
cdr3_nt: TGCGCCAGCAGCCAAGTGGCAGGGAACTCTGGAAACACCATATATTTT

clone_size: few
v_call: TRBV30
j_call: TRBJ2-2
d_call: -
cdr3_aa: CAWSKQLGELFF
cdr3_nt: TGTGCCTGGAGTAAGCAATTGGGGGAGCTGTTTTTT

clone_size: few
v_call: TRBV9
j_call: TRBJ1-1
d_call: -
cdr3_aa: CASSVAPQGQNTEAFF
cdr3_nt: TGTGCCAGCAGCGTAGCTCCGCAGGGACAGAACACTGAAGCTTTCTTT

clone_size: -
v_call: TRBV7-9
j_call: TRBJ2-5
d_call: TRBD1
cdr3_aa: CASSLAVDRGETQYF
cdr3_nt: TGTGCCAGCAGCTTAGCGGTCGACAGGGGGGAGACCCAGTACTTC

clone_size: -
v_call: TRBV5-1
j_call: TRBJ1-5
d_call: -
cdr3_aa: CASSLDGQNNQPQHF
cdr3_nt: TGCGCCAGCAGCTTGGACGGACAGAACAATCAGCCCCAGCATTTT

clone_size: -
v_call: TRBV19
j_call: TRBJ1-1
d_call: TRBD1
cdr3_aa: CASSIDGGQGANTEAFF
cdr3_nt: TGTGCCAGTAGTATAGATGGGGGACAGGGGGCGAACACTGAAGCTTTCTTT

clone_size: -
v_call: TRBV7-9
j_call: TRBJ1-4
d_call: -
cdr3_aa: CASSFGGVREEKLFF
cdr3_nt: TGTGCCAGCAGCTTCGGAGGGGTTCGGGAAGAAAAACTGTTTTTT

clone_size: -
v_call: TRBV7-7
j_call: TRBJ2-3
d_call: -
cdr3_aa: CASSPSSTDTQYF
cdr3_nt: TGTGCTAGCAGCCCCTCTAGCACAGATACGCAGTATTTT

clone_size: -
v_call: TRBV3-1/TRBV3-2
j_call: TRBJ1-2
d_call: TRBD1
cdr3_aa: CASSQGHRGLSYGYTF
cdr3_nt: TGTGCCAGCAGCCAAGGCCACAGGGGGCTTAGCTATGGCTACACCTTC

clone_size: few
v_call: TRBV27
j_call: TRBJ2-2
d_call: TRBD2
cdr3_aa: CASSLRLAGYTGELFF
cdr3_nt: TGTGCCAGCAGTTTAAGGCTAGCGGGGTACACCGGGGAGCTGTTTTTT

clone_size: -
v_call: TRBV4-1
j_call: TRBJ1-2
d_call: -
cdr3_aa: CASSQGALRGYTF
cdr3_nt: TGCGCCAGCAGCCAGGGGGCGCTCAGGGGCTACACCTTC

clone_size: -
v_call: TRBV7-6
j_call: TRBJ1-4
d_call: TRBD1
cdr3_aa: CASSRGQVNEKLFF
cdr3_nt: TGTGCCAGCAGCAGGGGACAGGTTAATGAAAAACTGTTTTTT

clone_size: -
v_call: TRBV2
j_call: TRBJ2-7
d_call: -
cdr3_aa: CASSDWTEGHEQYF
cdr3_nt: TGTGCCAGCAGTGATTGGACAGAGGGCCACGAGCAGTACTTC